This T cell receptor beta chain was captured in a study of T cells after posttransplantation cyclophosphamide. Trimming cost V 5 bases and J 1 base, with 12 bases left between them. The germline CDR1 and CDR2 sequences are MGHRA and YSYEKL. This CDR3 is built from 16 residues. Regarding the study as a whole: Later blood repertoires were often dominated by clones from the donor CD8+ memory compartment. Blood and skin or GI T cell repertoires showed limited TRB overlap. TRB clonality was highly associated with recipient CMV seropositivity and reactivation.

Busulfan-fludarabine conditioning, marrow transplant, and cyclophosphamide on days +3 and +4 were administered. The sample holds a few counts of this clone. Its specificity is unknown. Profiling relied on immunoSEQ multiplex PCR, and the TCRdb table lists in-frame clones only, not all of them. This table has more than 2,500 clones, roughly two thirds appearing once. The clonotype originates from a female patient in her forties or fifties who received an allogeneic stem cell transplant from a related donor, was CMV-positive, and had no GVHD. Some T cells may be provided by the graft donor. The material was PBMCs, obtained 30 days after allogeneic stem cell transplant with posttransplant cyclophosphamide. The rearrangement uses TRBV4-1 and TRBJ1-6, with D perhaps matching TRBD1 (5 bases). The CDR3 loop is CASSTRVGSYNSPLHF. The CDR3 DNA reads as TGCGCCAGCAGCACCAGGGTAGGATCCTATAATTCACCCCTCCACTTT.